The 20 T cell receptor beta chains below all came from one sample that was sequenced in a study of CD8 T cells in Susac syndrome. An amount of RNA that ranged from about 0.45 to 1 ug was reverse transcribed with random hexamers. Using its own MiXCR run on the immunoSEQ multiplex PCR reads, TCRdb lists one record per CDR3 protein. The table has more than 95,000 distinct CDR3 sequences, 80% to 95% seen once; the top ten hold approximately 0.29%. What was sequenced was CD8+ T cells from PBMCs. The receptors here all came from a human donor with multiple sclerosis.

The genes are TRBV7-2 and TRBJ2-3; D might be TRBD2 (5 bases). The V and J ends lost 3 bases and 3 bases respectively, with 13 bases between them. This CDR3 contains 15 residues. The germline gives CDR1 SGHTA, CDR2 FQGNSA. The CDR3 region is CASSLGEGRTDTQYF. The CDR3 region has the DNA TGTGCCAGCAGCTTGGGAGAGGGCAGGACAGATACGCAGTATTTT.

The rearrangement links TRBV9 to TRBJ2-7; unclear D gene. The V end was cut by 4 bases, the J end by 3 bases, with 11 bases between. From germline, CDR1 is SGDLS and CDR2 YYNGEE. This CDR3 spans 13 amino acids. The CDR3 DNA reads TGTGCCAGCAGCACCGCAGAGAACTACGAGCAGTACTTC. This translates into CASSTAENYEQYF.

This clonotype has just one count. The gene calls are TRBV7-9 and TRBJ2-2; D is perhaps TRBD1 (6 bases). CDR3 length: 15 residues. V lost 1 base to trimming and J lost 4 bases, with 10 bases between them. Germline assignment: CDR1 SEHNR and CDR2 FQNEAQ (reference sequence). As DNA, the CDR3 is TGTGCCAGCAGCTTAGGGGGGCCGGGCACCGGGGAGCTGTTTTTT. Its translation is CASSLGGPGTGELFF.

The rearrangement joins TRBV5-6 to TRBJ2-1; no definite D call. The CDR3 consists of 12 residues. Germline CDR1 and CDR2: SGHDT and YYEEEE. V lost 0 bases and J lost 8, with 6 bases in between. The CDR3 protein is CASSLDVHEQFF. CDR3 in DNA: TGTGCCAGCAGCTTGGACGTACATGAGCAGTTCTTC.

The chain recombines TRBV9 with TRBJ2-3, with D perhaps matching TRBD1 (6 bases). V lost 4 bases and J lost 2, with 14 bases in between. Germline CDR1 is SGDLS and CDR2 is YYNGEE. The CDR3 has 15 residues. The chain's CDR3 is CASSPGAGATDTQYF. The CDR3 region has the DNA TGTGCCAGCAGCCCTGGCGCAGGGGCCACAGATACGCAGTATTTT.

This chain connects TRBV7-9 to TRBJ2-1; possible D gene TRBD1, 6 bases. Germline V gives CDR1 SEHNR, CDR2 FQNEAQ (reference sequence). CDR3 length: 17 amino acids. The germline V and J ends were trimmed by 4 bases and 3 bases, with 19 bases remaining between them. The CDR3 DNA sequence: TGTGCCAGCAGCTGGCTCTTCCGGGACACCGGCTACAATGAGCAGTTCTTC. Residues: CASSWLFRDTGYNEQFF. The complete variable domain, with remaining parts taken from reference TRBV7-9 and TRBJ2-1, reads DTGVSQNPRHKITKRGQNVTFRCDPISEHNRLYWYRQTLGQGPEFLTYFQNEAQLEKSRLLSDRFSAERPKGSFSTLEIQRTEQGDSAMYLCASSWLFRDTGYNEQFFGPGTRLTVL.

The genes are TRBV12-3 or TRBV12-4 and TRBJ2-3; D remains ambiguous. The CDR3 covers 16 residues. Trimming removed 5 bases at V and 1 base at J, with 16 bases between. Here the CDR3 DNA reads TGTGCCAGCAGTGTCGGAGTGGGCCACGGCACAGATACGCAGTATTTT. This codes for CASSVGVGHGTDTQYF.

The chain uses TRBV9 and TRBJ2-1, with a possible D match to TRBD2 (5 bases). The CDR3 loop spans 15 amino acids. The V gene's germline CDR1 is SGDLS and CDR2 YYNGEE. Trimming stripped 4 bases from V and 8 bases from J, with 19 bases between. The CDR3 nucleotides are TGTGCCAGCAGCCCCGCGAGGGCCGGAGAGGATGAGCAGTTCTTC. Amino acid sequence: CASSPARAGEDEQFF.

This clonotype has a handful of counts. The chain has TRBV27 and TRBJ2-1, with 7 nucleotides matching TRBD2. This CDR3 has 12 residues. Looked up from germline, CDR1 is MNHEY and CDR2 is SMNVEV (reference sequence). Trimming cost V 8 bases and J 4 bases; bases outside gene matches: 2. CDR3 nucleotide sequence: TGTGCCAGCGGGGGGGGTTACAATGAGCAGTTCTTC. It codes for CASGGGYNEQFF.

V is TRBV7-9 and J is TRBJ1-4, with 8 nucleotides matching TRBD1. Germline assignment: CDR1 SEHNR and CDR2 FQNEAQ (reference sequence). The V and J ends lost 5 bases and 2 bases, in that order; junction bases with no gene match: 1. The CDR3 is made up of 14 amino acids. Here the CDR3 DNA reads TGTGCCAGCAGCCGGACAGGGACTAATGAAAAACTGTTTTTT. Translating it yields CASSRTGTNEKLFF.

The chain is built from TRBV12-3 or TRBV12-4 and TRBJ1-1, with a tentative D call TRBD1 (6 bases). With 5 bases removed from V and 1 base from J, the gap between germline ends came to 17 bases. The CDR3 totals 16 residues. The CDR3 protein is CASSPKRGHENTEAFF. CDR3 sequence (DNA): TGTGCCAGCAGTCCCAAAAGGGGACACGAGAACACTGAAGCTTTCTTT.

The chain combines TRBV30 with TRBJ1-1, with 7 bases aligning to TRBD1. Germline loops: CDR1 GTSNPN, CDR2 SVGIG (reference sequence). This CDR3 contains 15 residues. V shed 3 bases and J 3 bases; nucleotides not matched to a gene: 10. The CDR3: CAWSALDRRDTEAFF. CDR3 DNA: TGTGCCTGGAGCGCCCTGGACAGGAGGGACACTGAAGCTTTCTTT.

This chain links TRBV27 with TRBJ2-5, with 8 bases aligning to TRBD1. The germline CDR1 and CDR2 sequences are MNHEY and SMNVEV (reference sequence). The CDR3 loop spans 15 amino acids. V shed 5 bases and J 2 bases; nucleotides not matched to a gene: 7. CDR3 bases: TGTGCCAGCAGTCCTTTGGACAGGGAGCAAGAGACCCAGTACTTC. Amino acid sequence: CASSPLDREQETQYF.

CDR3: CASSYRDQYEQYF. CDR3 nucleotides: TGTGCCAGCAGTTATAGGGACCAATACGAGCAGTACTTC. The chain combines TRBV6-6 with TRBJ2-7, with D tentatively TRBD1 or TRBD2 (5 bases each). This CDR3 has 13 residues. V was shortened by 3 bases and J by 4 bases, with 10 bases between the two germline ends. Germline V lookup: CDR1 MNHNY, CDR2 SVGAGI (reference sequence).

This rearrangement joins TRBV3-1 to TRBJ2-7, with TRBD2 as a possible D gene (5 bases). Looked up from germline, CDR1 is LGHDT and CDR2 is YNNKEL (reference sequence). The CDR3 is 14 residues long. V was pared by 2 bases and J by 2 bases, with 10 bases between. The chain's CDR3 is CASSQPGSAYEQYF. The CDR3 DNA follows: TGTGCCAGCAGCCAACCGGGATCAGCCTACGAGCAGTACTTC.

The J gene is TRBJ1-3, the V gene TRBV9; 8 positions agree with TRBD1. This CDR3 has 16 amino acids. After removal of 1 base from V and 2 bases from J, the junction contained 5 bases not matched to a gene. Looked up from germline, CDR1 is SGDLS and CDR2 is YYNGEE. CDR3 protein: CASSVSGQGTGNTIYF. CDR3 nucleotides: TGTGCCAGCAGCGTATCCGGACAGGGCACTGGAAACACCATATATTTT.

The chain recombines TRBV9 with TRBJ1-1; TRBD1 is a possible D gene (5 bases). The germline V gene has CDR1 SGDLS and CDR2 YYNGEE. Trimming shortened V by 4 bases and J by 7 bases, and 17 bases separated the two germline ends. The CDR3 is made up of 14 amino acids. This CDR3 is CASSRTGGDHEAFF. The CDR3 DNA reads TGTGCCAGCAGCCGTACCGGGGGGGATCATGAAGCTTTCTTT.

The chain is built from TRBV5-1 and TRBJ2-1; D unclear. V dropped 3 bases and J dropped 3 bases, with 7 bases sitting between them. Germline V CDR1 and CDR2: SGHRS, YFSETQ. This CDR3 has 13 residues. CDR3: CASSWTYYNEQFF. CDR3 nucleotides: TGCGCCAGCAGCTGGACGTACTACAATGAGCAGTTCTTC.

The chain links TRBV12-3 or TRBV12-4 to TRBJ2-3, with TRBD1 as a possible D gene (7 bases). The CDR3 is made up of 17 amino acids. Trimming cost V 5 bases and J 4 bases, with 22 bases left between them. The CDR3 is CASSPPPEGASADTQYF. In DNA form, the CDR3 reads TGTGCCAGCAGTCCCCCCCCAGAGGGGGCTAGCGCAGATACGCAGTATTTT.

This chain connects TRBV29-1 to TRBJ1-2, with 7 bases aligning to TRBD1. The J segment lost 0 bases and the V segment lost 6 bases, leaving 13 bases of the junction unmatched. Germline CDR1 reads SQVTM; CDR2 reads ANQGSEA. The CDR3 is 16 residues long. Here the CDR3 reads CSVGQWTNQPNYGYTF. The CDR3 nucleotides read TGCAGCGTGGGACAGTGGACGAACCAACCTAACTATGGCTACACCTTC.